These T cell receptor beta chains were read from a single sample in a study of cytomegalovirus exposure and HLA in healthy donors. Some clones are missing from TCRdb's copy, which holds only in-frame ones; the method was immunoSEQ multiplex PCR. The sample includes under 200,000 clones, 80% to 90% of them seen just once. Sample: PBMCs. Source of these receptors: a man aged 18 to 29 in good health and CMV-seropositive. The CDR3 runs from the conserved cysteine through the conserved F or W. The order of the fields is CDR3 DNA, CDR3 protein, J gene, D gene, V gene, clone size. D genes are given only for firm matches. Rows give clone size only sometimes, using once, few, many, or a class for an expanded clone.

cdr3_nt: TGCGCCAGCAGCTACGGACAGGGGGTATTGCCCTACAATGAGCAGTTCTTC
cdr3_aa: CASSYGQGVLPYNEQFF
j_call: TRBJ2-1
d_call: TRBD1
v_call: TRBV5-1
clone_size: .

cdr3_nt: TGTGCCAGCACCGTTTCGCGGGTGAACACAGATACGCAGTATTTT
cdr3_aa: CASTVSRVNTDTQYF
j_call: TRBJ2-3
d_call: .
v_call: TRBV7-9
clone_size: once

cdr3_nt: TGCGCCAGCAAGGACAGGGGGCTGTTTACTGAAGCTTTCTTT
cdr3_aa: CASKDRGLFTEAFF
j_call: TRBJ1-1
d_call: TRBD1
v_call: TRBV5-1
clone_size: .

cdr3_nt: TGTGCCAGCAGCGGTACGGGGGATAGCAATCAGCCCCAGCATTTT
cdr3_aa: CASSGTGDSNQPQHF
j_call: TRBJ1-5
d_call: .
v_call: TRBV9
clone_size: .

cdr3_nt: TGCGCCAGCAGCCCCATGGGCCGCACCTACGAGCAGTACTTC
cdr3_aa: CASSPMGRTYEQYF
j_call: TRBJ2-7
d_call: .
v_call: TRBV5-1
clone_size: .

cdr3_nt: TGTGCCATCAGTAGAGACAGGGGCGGGGAGACCCAGTACTTC
cdr3_aa: CAISRDRGGETQYF
j_call: TRBJ2-5
d_call: TRBD1
v_call: TRBV10-3
clone_size: .

cdr3_nt: TGTGCCAGCAACACAGACAGATATTACACCGGGGAGCTGTTTTTT
cdr3_aa: CASNTDRYYTGELFF
j_call: TRBJ2-2
d_call: .
v_call: TRBV7-9
clone_size: once

cdr3_nt: TGTGCCACTTCCCGGGAGTCTCTTGGAAACACCATATATTTT
cdr3_aa: CATSRESLGNTIYF
j_call: TRBJ1-3
d_call: .
v_call: TRBV15
clone_size: .

cdr3_nt: TGTGCCACCAGCAGGGATCTTTTGCGGCCGGGGGAAGGCGATCGTGAAAAACTGTTTTTT
cdr3_aa: CATSRDLLRPGEGDREKLFF
j_call: TRBJ1-4
d_call: .
v_call: TRBV15
clone_size: .

cdr3_nt: TGTGCCAGCAGTGGACTAGCGGGTAGCAATGAGCAGTTCTTC
cdr3_aa: CASSGLAGSNEQFF
j_call: TRBJ2-1
d_call: TRBD2
v_call: TRBV6-1
clone_size: .